This is a list of T cell receptor beta chains from one sample in a study of T cells in Graves' hyperthyroidism and ophthalmopathy. TCRdb called the multiplex PCR reads again in MiXCR, with one record for every CDR3 protein. The sample lists hundreds of thousands of distinct CDR3 sequences; around a quarter were seen once. Sequenced material: blood. These receptors all come from a woman aged 30 to 39 with Graves' ophthalmopathy. The CDR3 runs from the conserved cysteine through the conserved F or W.

v_call cdr3_aa
TRBV6-2/TRBV6-3 CASSYRADGIGDPSYEQYF
TRBV7-9 CASEQGARGYTF
TRBV2 CASSEGSVPEAFF
TRBV29-1 CSVAMGNEQYF
TRBV5-1 CASSLPGQGREAFF
TRBV30 CAQRGSYEQYF
TRBV6-1 CASSEYRTNQPQHF
TRBV20-1 CSASRRTRGQGQRGYTF
TRBV7-9 CASSSQGSGETQYF
TRBV6-2/TRBV6-3 CATRRIVSEQYF
TRBV24-1 CATSLGYTF
TRBV7-2 CASSLAQTVMNTEAFF
TRBV6-1 CASSASPGNGYEQYF
TRBV6-1 CASSRRLAATYEQYF
TRBV6-1 CASSGTSGRAQETQYF
TRBV5-1 CASSLGYSNEQFF
TRBV29-1 CSVQAGGPETQYF
TRBV7-8 CASSSSQAGGGFEQYF
TRBV10-3 CAISMGWGNTEAFF
TRBV30 CALGRGNTIYF
TRBV27 CASSRQTHTEAFF
TRBV15 CATSAGQAGNTIYF
TRBV6-1 CASRQRDTTLETQYF
TRBV6-4 CASSLAGTTNTGELFF
TRBV18 CASSRQGVSTEAFF
TRBV11-2 CASSFLAPGAGQPQHF
TRBV4-2 CASTSGPSLTF
TRBV10-3 CAISVESSNQPQHF
TRBV6-5 CASSYMGSYGYTF
TRBV10-3 CAISVGTSGDYEQYF
TRBV6-2/TRBV6-3 CASSWPGYEQYF
TRBV7-9 CASSLGIGAEAFF
TRBV6-1 CASSRGAGNQPQHF
TRBV20-1 CSATGTGSNQPQHF
TRBV6-1 CASSMDVAFGELFF
TRBV7-9 CASSDRSQETQYF
TRBV18 CASTPSGEGYTEAFF
TRBV2 CASSSAIYEQYF
TRBV2 CASSEGPGGTGELFF
TRBV9 CASSVTGLPTNTGELFF
TRBV28 CASSSGLADEETQYF
TRBV29-1 CSVAAGTGRDEQYF
TRBV7-9 CASSTLGGNTIYF
TRBV30 CAWSAPGFGGQPQHF
TRBV12-5 CASGLGSTGGNSPLHF
TRBV12-3/TRBV12-4 CASTQRGGSRRDTEAFF
TRBV18 CASSPVTGPNTEAFF
TRBV12-3/TRBV12-4 CASSPPLGNTEAFF